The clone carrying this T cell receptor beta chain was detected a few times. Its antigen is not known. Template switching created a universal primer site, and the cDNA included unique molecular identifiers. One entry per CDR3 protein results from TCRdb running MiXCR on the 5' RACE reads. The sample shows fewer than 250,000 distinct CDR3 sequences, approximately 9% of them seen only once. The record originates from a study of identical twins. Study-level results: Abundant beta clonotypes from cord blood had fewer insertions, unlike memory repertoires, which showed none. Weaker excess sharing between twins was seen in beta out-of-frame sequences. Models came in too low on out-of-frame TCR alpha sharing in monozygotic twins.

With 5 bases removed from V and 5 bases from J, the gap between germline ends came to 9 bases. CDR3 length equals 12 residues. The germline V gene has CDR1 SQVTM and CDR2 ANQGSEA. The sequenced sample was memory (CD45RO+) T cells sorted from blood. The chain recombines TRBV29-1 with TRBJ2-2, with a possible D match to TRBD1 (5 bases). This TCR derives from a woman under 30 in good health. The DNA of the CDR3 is TGCAGCGTTCGCAGGGAAACCGGGGAGCTGTTTTTT. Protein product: CSVRRETGELFF.